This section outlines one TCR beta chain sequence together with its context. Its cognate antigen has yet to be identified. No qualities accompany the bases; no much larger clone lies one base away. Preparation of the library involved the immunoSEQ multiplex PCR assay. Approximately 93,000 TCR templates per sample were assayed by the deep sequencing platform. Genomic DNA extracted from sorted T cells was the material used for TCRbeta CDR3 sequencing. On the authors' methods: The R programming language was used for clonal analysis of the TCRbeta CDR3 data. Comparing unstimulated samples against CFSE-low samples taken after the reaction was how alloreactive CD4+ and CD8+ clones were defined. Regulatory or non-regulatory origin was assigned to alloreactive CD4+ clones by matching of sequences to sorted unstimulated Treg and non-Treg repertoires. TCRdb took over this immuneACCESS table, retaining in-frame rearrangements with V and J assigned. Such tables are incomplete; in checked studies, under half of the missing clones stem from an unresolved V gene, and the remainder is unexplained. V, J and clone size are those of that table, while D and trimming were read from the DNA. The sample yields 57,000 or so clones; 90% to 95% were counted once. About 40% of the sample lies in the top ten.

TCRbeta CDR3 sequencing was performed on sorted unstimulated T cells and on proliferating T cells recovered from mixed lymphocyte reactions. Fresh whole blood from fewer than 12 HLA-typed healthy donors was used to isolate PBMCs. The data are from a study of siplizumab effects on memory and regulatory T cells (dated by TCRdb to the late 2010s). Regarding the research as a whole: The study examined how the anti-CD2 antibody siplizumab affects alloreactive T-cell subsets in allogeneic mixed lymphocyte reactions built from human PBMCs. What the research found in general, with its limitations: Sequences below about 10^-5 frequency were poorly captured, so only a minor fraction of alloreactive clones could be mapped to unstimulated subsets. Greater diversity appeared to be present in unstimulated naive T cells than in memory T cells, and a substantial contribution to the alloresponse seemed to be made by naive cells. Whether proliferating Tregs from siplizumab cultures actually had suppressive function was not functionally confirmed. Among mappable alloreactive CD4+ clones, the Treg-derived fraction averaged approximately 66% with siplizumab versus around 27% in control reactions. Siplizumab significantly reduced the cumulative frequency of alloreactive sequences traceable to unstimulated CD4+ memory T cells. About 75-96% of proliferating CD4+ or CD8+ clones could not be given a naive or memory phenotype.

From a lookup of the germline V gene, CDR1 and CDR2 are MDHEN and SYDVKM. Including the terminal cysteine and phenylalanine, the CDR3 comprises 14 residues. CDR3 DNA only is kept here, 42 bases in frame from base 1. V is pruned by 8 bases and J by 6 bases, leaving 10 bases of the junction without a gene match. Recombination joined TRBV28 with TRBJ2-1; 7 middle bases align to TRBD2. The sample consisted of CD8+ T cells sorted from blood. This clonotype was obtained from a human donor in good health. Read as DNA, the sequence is TGTGCCAGCTTTAGCGGGCCCGGGGTCAATGAGCAGTTCTTC. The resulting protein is CASFSGPGVNEQFF. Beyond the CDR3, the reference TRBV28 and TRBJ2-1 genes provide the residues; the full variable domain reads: DVKVTQSSRYLVKRTGEKVFLECVQDMDHENMFWYRQDPGLGLRLIYFSYDVKMKEKGDIPEGYSVSREKKERFSLILESASTNQTSMYLCASFSGPGVNEQFFGPGTRLTVL.